The present T cell receptor beta chain was sequenced within a study of CD8+ T cells in alopecia areata. Background on the study: Tofacitinib lasted 6 to 18 months, then 6 months off drug.

V was pared by 1 base and J by 3 bases, with 16 bases between. CDR3 length: 16 residues. CDR1 is SGHVS, CDR2 FNYEAQ, per germline. The treatment: oral pan-JAK inhibitor, 5-10 mg twice daily. Once RNA had been extracted, it was reverse transcribed into cDNA to act as the sequencing template. The data were produced by immunoSEQ multiplex PCR, yet TCRdb's version contains in-frame clones alone and is incomplete. The sample lists roughly 110,000 clones, less than 90% occurring once. The chain links TRBV7-6 to TRBJ2-7; D possibly corresponds to TRBD2 (6 bases). This receptor was obtained from a human donor with alopecia areata. The sample in question was CD8+ T cells sorted from blood, obtained at week 24, from a patient treated with tofacitinib. DNA for the CDR3: TGTGCCAGCAGCTTAGAAGGGACCGCGGGGATCTACGAGCAGTACTTC. Translation: CASSLEGTAGIYEQYF.